This T cell receptor (beta chain) appears in the sequencing data of a study of blood T cell repertoires in COVID-19. Across the whole study: The samples span acute and convalescent COVID-19 from the United States, Italy and Spain.

Method: immunoSEQ multiplex PCR; TCRdb's copy keeps in-frame clones and lacks some. The repertoire holds roughly 95,000 clones, with 82% as singletons. V was pared by 5 bases and J by 8 bases, with 8 bases of the junction left unmatched. The CDR3 is 15 residues long. Germline loops: CDR1 SGHAT, CDR2 FQNNGV. This clonotype was sampled from a man older than 75 with acute or convalescent COVID-19. The chain recombines TRBV11-2 with TRBJ1-6; 8 bases are shared with TRBD1. The sequenced sample consisted of peripheral blood. In DNA form, the CDR3 reads TGTGCCAGCAGCACCCAGACAGGGGCGGATTCACCCCTCCACTTT. This sequence encodes CASSTQTGADSPLHF.